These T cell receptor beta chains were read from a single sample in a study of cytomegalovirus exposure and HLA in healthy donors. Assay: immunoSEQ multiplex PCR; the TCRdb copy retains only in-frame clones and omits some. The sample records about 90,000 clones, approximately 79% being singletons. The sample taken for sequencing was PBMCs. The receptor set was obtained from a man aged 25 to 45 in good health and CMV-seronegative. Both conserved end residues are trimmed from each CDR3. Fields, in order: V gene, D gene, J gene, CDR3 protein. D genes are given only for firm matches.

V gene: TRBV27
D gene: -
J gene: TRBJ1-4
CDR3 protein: ASSLGTYPEKLF

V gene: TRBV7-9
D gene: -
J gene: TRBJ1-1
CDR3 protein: ASSRDQDTEAF

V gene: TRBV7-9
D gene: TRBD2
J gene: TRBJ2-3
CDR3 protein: ASSSTSATRDTQY

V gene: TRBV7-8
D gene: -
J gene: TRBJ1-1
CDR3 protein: ASSLARDSRAF

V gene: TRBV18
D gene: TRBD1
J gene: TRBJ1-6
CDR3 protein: ASSLQGDHNSPLH

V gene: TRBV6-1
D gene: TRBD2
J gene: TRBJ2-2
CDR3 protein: ASSERTRGMVAGGFGTGELF

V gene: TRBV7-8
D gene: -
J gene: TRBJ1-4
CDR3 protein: ASSLRGGLNEKLF

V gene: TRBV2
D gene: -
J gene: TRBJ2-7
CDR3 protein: ASMTGSSNYEQY

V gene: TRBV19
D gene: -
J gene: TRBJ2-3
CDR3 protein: ASSIGPADTQY

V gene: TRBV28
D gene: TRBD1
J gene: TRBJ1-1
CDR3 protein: ASSSTKDREGTEAF

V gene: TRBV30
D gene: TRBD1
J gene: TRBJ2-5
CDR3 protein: AWGGWGQGKETQY

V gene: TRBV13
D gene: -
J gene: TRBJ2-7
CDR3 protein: ASSSRWAGVTYEQY

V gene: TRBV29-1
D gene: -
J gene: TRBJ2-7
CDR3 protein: SVGEGYEQY

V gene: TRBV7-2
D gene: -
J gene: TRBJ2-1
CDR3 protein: ASSLGDTEQF

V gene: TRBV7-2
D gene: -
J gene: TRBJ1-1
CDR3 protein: ASSLGSGANTEAF

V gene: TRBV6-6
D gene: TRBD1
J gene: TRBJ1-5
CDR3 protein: ASSVQGGQPQH

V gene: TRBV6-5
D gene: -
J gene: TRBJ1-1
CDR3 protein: ASIPSRGDTEAF

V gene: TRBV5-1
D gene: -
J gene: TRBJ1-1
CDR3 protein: ASSQEPGVNTEAF

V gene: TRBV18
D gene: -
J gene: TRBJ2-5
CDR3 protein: ASSLSYQETQY

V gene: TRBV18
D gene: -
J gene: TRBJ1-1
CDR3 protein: ASSPSGSNTEAF

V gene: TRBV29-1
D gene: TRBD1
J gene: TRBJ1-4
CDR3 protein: SVETGGGEKLF

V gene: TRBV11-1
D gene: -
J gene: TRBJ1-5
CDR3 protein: ASPLGHRNQPQH

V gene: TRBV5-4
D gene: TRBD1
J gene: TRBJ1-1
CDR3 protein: ASRPGTGSTEAF

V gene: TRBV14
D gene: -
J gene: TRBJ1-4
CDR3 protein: ASSRSGLVSEKLF

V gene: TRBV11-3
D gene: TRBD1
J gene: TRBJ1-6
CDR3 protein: ASKQGPNSPLH

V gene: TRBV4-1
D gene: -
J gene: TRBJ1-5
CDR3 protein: ASSPQEISNQPQH

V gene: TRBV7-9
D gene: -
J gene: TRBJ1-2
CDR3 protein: ASSLLLTGRNNHGYT

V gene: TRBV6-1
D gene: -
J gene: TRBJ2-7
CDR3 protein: ASSRGGRFGYEQY

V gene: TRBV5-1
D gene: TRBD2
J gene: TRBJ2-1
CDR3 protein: ASSAGTSGHNEQF

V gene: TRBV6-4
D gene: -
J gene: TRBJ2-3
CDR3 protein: ASSRGRYGTDTQY

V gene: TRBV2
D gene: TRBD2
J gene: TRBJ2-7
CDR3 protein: ASKRGGSSYEQY

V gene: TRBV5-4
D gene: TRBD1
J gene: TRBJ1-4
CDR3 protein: ASSSTTGVNEKLF

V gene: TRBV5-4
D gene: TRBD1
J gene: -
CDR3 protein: ASSFTGGYEQY

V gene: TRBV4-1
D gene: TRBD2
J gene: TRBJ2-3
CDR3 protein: ASSGGGATDTQY

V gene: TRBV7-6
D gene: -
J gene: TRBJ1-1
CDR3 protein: ASSLAKSGNTEAF

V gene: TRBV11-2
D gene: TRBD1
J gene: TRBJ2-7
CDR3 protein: ASSSGTGGRYEQY

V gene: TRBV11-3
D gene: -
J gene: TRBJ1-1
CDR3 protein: ASRTPRGYTEAF

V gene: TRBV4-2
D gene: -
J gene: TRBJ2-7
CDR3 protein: ASSQDLEGSSQIYEQY

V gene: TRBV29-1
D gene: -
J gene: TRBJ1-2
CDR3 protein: SVGLGLRGYT

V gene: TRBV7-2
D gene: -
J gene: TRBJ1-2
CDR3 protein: ASSLEGGYYGYT

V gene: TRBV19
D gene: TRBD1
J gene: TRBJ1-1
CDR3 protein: ASRQGRVNTEAF

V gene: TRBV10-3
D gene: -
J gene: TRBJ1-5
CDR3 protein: AISPTGDSNQPQH

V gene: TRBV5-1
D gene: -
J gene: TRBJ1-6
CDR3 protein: ASSPLSSSYNSPLH

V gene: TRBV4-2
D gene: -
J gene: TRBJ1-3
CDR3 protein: ASSQVRPVASGNTIY

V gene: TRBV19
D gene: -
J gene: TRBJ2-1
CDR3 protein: ASSPTSNEQF

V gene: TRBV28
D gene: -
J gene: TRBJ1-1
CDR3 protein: ASIEGGTEAF

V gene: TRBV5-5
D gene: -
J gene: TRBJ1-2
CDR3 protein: ASIALQDNRYGYT

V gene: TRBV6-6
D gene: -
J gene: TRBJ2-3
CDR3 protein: ASSYRPTTSTDTQY

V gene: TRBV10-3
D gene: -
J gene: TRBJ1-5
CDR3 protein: AISESLEGLEPQH